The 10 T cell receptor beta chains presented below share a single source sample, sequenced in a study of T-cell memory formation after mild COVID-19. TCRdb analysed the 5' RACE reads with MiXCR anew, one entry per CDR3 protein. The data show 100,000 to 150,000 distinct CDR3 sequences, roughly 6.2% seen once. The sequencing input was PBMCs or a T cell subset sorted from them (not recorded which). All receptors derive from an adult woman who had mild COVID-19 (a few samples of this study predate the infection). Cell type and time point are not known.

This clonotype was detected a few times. CDR3 region: CASSPLPGLAGEETQYF. CDR3 sequence (DNA): TGTGCCAGCAGCCCTCTTCCGGGACTAGCGGGGGAAGAGACCCAGTACTTC. The chain combines TRBV7-3 with TRBJ2-5; 14 positions agree with TRBD2. Germline CDR1 SGHTA, CDR2 FQGTGA. The CDR3 extends over 17 amino acids. V was clipped by 5 bases and J by 3 bases; unmatched bases: 8.

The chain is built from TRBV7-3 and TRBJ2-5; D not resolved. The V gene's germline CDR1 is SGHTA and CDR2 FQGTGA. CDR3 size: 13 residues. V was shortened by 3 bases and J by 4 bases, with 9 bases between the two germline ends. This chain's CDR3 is CASSLELLETQYF. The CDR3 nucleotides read TGTGCCAGCAGCTTGGAGCTCCTAGAGACCCAGTACTTC.

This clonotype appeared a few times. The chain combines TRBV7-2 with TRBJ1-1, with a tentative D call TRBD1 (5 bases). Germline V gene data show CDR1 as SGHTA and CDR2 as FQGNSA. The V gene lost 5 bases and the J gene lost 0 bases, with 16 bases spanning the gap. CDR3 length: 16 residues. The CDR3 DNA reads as TGTGCCAGCAGCCCCCCGACAGTCCACCTGAACACTGAAGCTTTCTTT. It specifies CASSPPTVHLNTEAFF.

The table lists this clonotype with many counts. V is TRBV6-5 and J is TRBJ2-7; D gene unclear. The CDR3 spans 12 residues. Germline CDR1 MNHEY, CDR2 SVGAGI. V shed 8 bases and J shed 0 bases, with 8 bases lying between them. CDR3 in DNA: TGTGCCAGCTCGAGGTACTCCTACGAGCAGTACTTC. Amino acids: CASSRYSYEQYF.

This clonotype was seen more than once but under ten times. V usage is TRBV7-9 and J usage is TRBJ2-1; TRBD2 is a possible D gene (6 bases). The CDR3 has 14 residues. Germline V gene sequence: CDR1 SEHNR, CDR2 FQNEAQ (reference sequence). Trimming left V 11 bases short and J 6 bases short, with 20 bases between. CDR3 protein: CADQISRRGNEQFF. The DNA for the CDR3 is TGTGCCGATCAAATTTCCCGGCGGGGCAATGAGCAGTTCTTC.

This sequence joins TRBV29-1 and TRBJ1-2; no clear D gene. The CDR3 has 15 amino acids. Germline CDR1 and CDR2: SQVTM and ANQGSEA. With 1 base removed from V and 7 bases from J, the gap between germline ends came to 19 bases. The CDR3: CSVEGLAFSGAGYTF. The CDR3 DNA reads TGCAGCGTTGAAGGACTTGCTTTCTCAGGCGCTGGCTACACCTTC. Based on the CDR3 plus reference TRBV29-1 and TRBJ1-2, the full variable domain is SAVISQKPSRDICQRGTSLTIQCQVDSQVTMMFWYRQQPGQSLTLIATANQGSEATYESGFVIDKFPISRPNLTFSTLTVSNMSPEDSSIYLCSVEGLAFSGAGYTFGSGTRLTVV.

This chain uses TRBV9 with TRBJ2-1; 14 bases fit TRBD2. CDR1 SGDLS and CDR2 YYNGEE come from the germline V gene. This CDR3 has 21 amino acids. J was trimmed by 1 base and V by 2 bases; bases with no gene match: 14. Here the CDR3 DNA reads TGTGCCAGCAGCGTTAGCGTCGGGGGACTAGCGGGAGCGGAATCCTACAATGAGCAGTTCTTC. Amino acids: CASSVSVGGLAGAESYNEQFF.

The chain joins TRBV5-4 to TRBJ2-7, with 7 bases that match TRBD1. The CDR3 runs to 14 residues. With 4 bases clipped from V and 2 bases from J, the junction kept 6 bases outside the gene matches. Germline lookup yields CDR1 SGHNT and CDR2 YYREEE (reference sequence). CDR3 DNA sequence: TGTGCCAGCAGCATCCCGGGACAGCCCTACGAGCAGTACTTC. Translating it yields CASSIPGQPYEQYF.

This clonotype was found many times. The CDR3, as DNA: TGTGCCAGCAATTCTCCGACGAGACTCACAGATACGCAGTATTTT. It encodes CASNSPTRLTDTQYF. The chain carries TRBV28 and TRBJ2-3; the D is unclear. The CDR3 spans 15 residues. Germline V CDR1 and CDR2: MDHEN, SYDVKM. Trimming stripped 7 bases from V and 2 bases from J, with 16 bases between.

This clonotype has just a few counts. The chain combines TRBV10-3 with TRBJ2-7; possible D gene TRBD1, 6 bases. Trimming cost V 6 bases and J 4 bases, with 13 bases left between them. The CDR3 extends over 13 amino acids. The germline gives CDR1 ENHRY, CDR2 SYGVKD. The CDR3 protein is CAIRVGASYEQYF. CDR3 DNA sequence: TGTGCCATCAGGGTGGGGGCCAGTTACGAGCAGTACTTC.